A single sample gave rise to the 24 T cell receptor beta chains below, sequenced in a study of blood T cell repertoires in COVID-19. The data were produced by immunoSEQ multiplex PCR, yet TCRdb's version contains in-frame clones alone and is incomplete. The profile shows fewer than 250,000 clones, over 90% of them singletons. The material sequenced was peripheral blood. The source of these receptors is a man aged 30-40 years with COVID-19, enrolled during active disease.

V usage is TRBV5-6 and J usage is TRBJ2-5; a possible D gene is TRBD2 (5 bases). Germline V gene data show CDR1 as SGHDT and CDR2 as YYEEEE. The V end lost 0 bases, the J end lost 5 bases, and 11 bases lay between the germline ends. The CDR3 totals 14 residues. For the CDR3, the DNA is TGTGCCAGCAGCTTGGTTCTATCGGGGGAGACCCAGTACTTC. As protein: CASSLVLSGETQYF.

The V call is TRBV6-1, the J call TRBJ2-7; D not certain. The CDR3 contains 13 residues. V lost 2 bases, J lost 2 bases, and 7 bases lay in between. Germline loops: CDR1 MNHNS, CDR2 SASEGT. This CDR3 is CASSEISTYEQYF. As DNA, the CDR3 is TGTGCCAGCAGTGAAATCTCTACCTACGAGCAGTACTTC.

This chain connects TRBV7-9 to TRBJ2-7; weak D call: TRBD2 (5 bases). Deletions cut 2 bases from V and 5 bases from J, with 10 bases between. Germline CDR1 and CDR2: SEHNR and FQNEAQ (reference sequence). CDR3 size: 13 residues. In nucleotides, the CDR3 is TGTGCCAGCAGCTTACTACGAGGGCACGAGCAGTACTTC. It is translated as CASSLLRGHEQYF.

V and J are TRBV7-9 and TRBJ2-1; 8 nucleotides agree with TRBD2. The CDR3 is 16 amino acids. CDR1 is SEHNR and CDR2 is FQNEAQ in the germline V gene (reference sequence). V shed 5 bases, J shed 8 bases, and the junction held 14 bases outside the gene matches. CDR3 loop: CASSPEGTRGGDEQFF. In DNA form, the CDR3 reads TGTGCCAGCAGCCCAGAGGGGACTAGGGGGGGTGATGAGCAGTTCTTC.

The CDR3 DNA sequence: TGCGCCAGCAGGCCAGGGCTGGATGGCTACACCTTC. Translation gives CASRPGLDGYTF. The V gene is TRBV5-1, the J gene TRBJ1-2, with D perhaps matching TRBD1 (5 bases). CDR3 length equals 12 residues. The V and J ends lost 5 bases and 6 bases respectively, with 11 bases between them. In germline, CDR1 is SGHRS, CDR2 YFSETQ. Combining the CDR3 with reference TRBV5-1 and TRBJ1-2 gives the whole variable domain KAGVTQTPRYLIKTRGQQVTLSCSPISGHRSVSWYQQTPGQGLQFLFEYFSETQRNKGNFPGRFSGRQFSNSRSEMNVSTLELGDSALYLCASRPGLDGYTFGSGTRLTVV.

The chain has TRBV5-5 and TRBJ2-3, with 8 positions matching TRBD1. With 7 bases clipped from V and 6 bases from J, the junction kept 13 bases outside the gene matches. This CDR3 is 15 amino acids long. Germline V gives CDR1 SGHKS, CDR2 YYEKEE (reference sequence). CDR3 region: CASDGGTGLLDTQYF. CDR3 nucleotides: TGTGCCAGCGATGGCGGGACAGGCCTTTTGGATACGCAGTATTTT.

The count of this clone is one. The chain combines TRBV28 with TRBJ1-1; weak D call: TRBD1 (5 bases). CDR1 MDHEN and CDR2 SYDVKM come from the germline V gene. V gave up 4 bases and J gave up 0 bases, with 12 bases separating them. The CDR3 has 15 amino acids. The CDR3 loop reads CASSSLGGLNTEAFF. In DNA form, the CDR3 reads TGTGCCAGCAGTTCTTTGGGGGGACTGAACACTGAAGCTTTCTTT.

This clone appeared once. V usage is TRBV12-3 or TRBV12-4 and J usage is TRBJ1-3, with D perhaps matching TRBD1 (5 bases). Trimming took off 4 bases at V and 3 bases at J, with 7 bases between the two ends. This CDR3 region has 13 residues. DNA for the CDR3: TGTGCCAGCAGTTCGGGGGTTGGAAACACCATATATTTT. Protein: CASSSGVGNTIYF.

The chain combines TRBV5-4 with TRBJ1-1, with 7 nucleotides matching TRBD1. The germline gives CDR1 SGHNT, CDR2 YYREEE (reference sequence). Unmatched junction bases numbered 27, after V lost 5 bases and J lost 8 bases. The CDR3 is 19 residues long. CDR3 protein: CASSLLPPDRRDLPGEAFF. CDR3 coding DNA: TGTGCCAGCAGTTTGCTTCCGCCGGACAGGAGAGACCTACCAGGAGAAGCTTTCTTT.

The chain links TRBV19 to TRBJ2-4, with a possible D match to TRBD2 (6 bases). Looked up from germline, CDR1 is LNHDA and CDR2 is SQIVND (reference sequence). The CDR3 totals 15 residues. Trimming took off 5 bases at V and 0 bases at J, with 11 bases between the two ends. The CDR3 DNA reads as TGTGCCAGTAGTGGGGGGTCTGGAGCCAAAAACATTCAGTACTTC. Amino acids: CASSGGSGAKNIQYF. Using reference TRBV19 and TRBJ2-4 for the parts outside the CDR3, the full variable domain is DGGITQSPKYLFRKEGQNVTLSCEQNLNHDAMYWYRQDPGQGLRLIYYSQIVNDFQKGDIAEGYSVSREKKESFPLTVTSAQKNPTAFYLCASSGGSGAKNIQYFGAGTRLSVL.

The V and J genes are TRBV21-1 and TRBJ2-6; TRBD2, the table's D call, lacks a check against the DNA. TRBV21-1 is deemed a pseudogene. The CDR3 loop spans 18 amino acids. This chain's CDR3 is CASSKEEDCSSGANVLTF. As DNA, the CDR3 is TGTGCCAGCAGCAAAGAGGAAGACTGTTCCTCTGGGGCCAACGTCCTGACTTTC.

This clone was observed once. This chain connects TRBV13 to TRBJ1-5, with D hard to call. CDR3 length equals 12 residues. CDR1 and CDR2 from the germline V gene are PRHDT and FYEKMQ (reference sequence). V was cut by 5 bases and J by 5 bases, with 7 bases left in between. CDR3 protein: CASSRQDQPQHF. Written as DNA, the CDR3 is TGTGCCAGCAGCCGACAAGATCAGCCCCAGCATTTT.

This chain connects TRBV30 to TRBJ2-5; maybe TRBD2 (5 bases). The V end was cut by 5 bases, the J end by 5 bases, with 12 bases between. CDR3 length equals 12 residues. CDR1 is GTSNPN, CDR2 SVGIG, per germline (reference sequence). This CDR3 reads CAWSSGWETQYF. The CDR3 coding sequence is TGTGCCTGGTCCTCGGGGTGGGAGACCCAGTACTTC.

Concerning this clone itself: This CDR3 is also generated by other DNA sequences in the sample. The chain combines TRBV2 with TRBJ1-3; a possible D gene is TRBD1 (5 bases). V was trimmed by 4 bases and J by 3 bases, leaving 10 bases between them. Germline V CDR1 and CDR2: SNHLY, FYNNEI. CDR3 size: 14 residues. The CDR3 DNA is TGTGCCAGCAGTGTTGGGGGGGGTGGAAACACCATATATTTT. This sequence encodes CASSVGGGGNTIYF.

The V and J genes are TRBV6-5 and TRBJ1-1, with D perhaps matching TRBD1 (5 bases). This CDR3 has 14 residues. V lost 0 bases and J lost 5, with 10 bases in between. Germline V gene sequence: CDR1 MNHEY, CDR2 SVGAGI. As DNA, the CDR3 is TGTGCCAGCAGTTACTCCCCGGGGGAGACTGAAGCTTTCTTT. Translation gives CASSYSPGETEAFF.

The rearrangement joins TRBV7-9 to TRBJ1-1, with a weak D call TRBD1 (6 bases). Trimming stripped 4 bases from V and 5 bases from J, with 11 bases between. Germline V CDR1 and CDR2: SEHNR, FQNEAQ (reference sequence). The CDR3 extends over 13 amino acids. CDR3 bases: TGTGCCAGCAGCTACCGACAGGAGACTGAAGCTTTCTTT. Amino acids: CASSYRQETEAFF.

This chain connects TRBV9 to TRBJ2-4; possible D gene TRBD2, 5 bases. The CDR3 runs 14 residues. Germline V gene lookup returns CDR1 SGDLS and CDR2 YYNGEE. V lost 3 bases and J lost 1, with 8 bases in between. The CDR3 reads CASSAGNAKNIQYF. For the CDR3, the DNA is TGTGCCAGCAGCGCCGGGAATGCCAAAAACATTCAGTACTTC.

The chain joins TRBV10-2 to TRBJ2-3; maybe TRBD1 (5 bases). The V gene lost 10 bases and the J gene lost 5 bases, with 19 bases spanning the gap. Looked up from germline, CDR1 is WSHSY and CDR2 is SAAADI. This CDR3 is built from 14 residues. This CDR3 is CATRLSGSLDTQYF. Here the CDR3 DNA reads TGCGCCACCCGATTGTCAGGGTCCTTAGATACGCAGTATTTT.

CDR3 coding DNA: TGTGCCAGCAGCCCCAGGAGAGGGGGAAACACTGAAGCTTTCTTT. Amino acid sequence: CASSPRRGGNTEAFF. V and J are TRBV21-1 and TRBJ1-1; TRBD1, the D gene given by the table, was not confirmed from the DNA. TRBV21-1 is a pseudogene. The CDR3 runs 15 residues.

This chain links TRBV10-2 with TRBJ2-7; D may be TRBD1 (6 bases). This CDR3 is built from 14 residues. Deletions cut 4 bases from V and 3 bases from J, with 13 bases between. From germline, CDR1 is WSHSY and CDR2 SAAADI. CDR3 region: CASSVWTDNYEQYF. For the CDR3, the DNA is TGCGCCAGCAGTGTATGGACAGACAACTACGAGCAGTACTTC.

The chain is built from TRBV5-5 and TRBJ2-3; TRBD1 matches at 8 bases. This CDR3 has 18 amino acids. CDR1 is SGHKS and CDR2 is YYEKEE in the germline V gene (reference sequence). J lost 2 bases, V lost 0 bases, and 11 bases had no gene match. The CDR3 coding sequence is TGTGCCAGCAGCTTGGGGATGAGTAACAGGGGGTACACAGATACGCAGTATTTT. It encodes CASSLGMSNRGYTDTQYF. The full variable domain, its missing parts supplied by reference TRBV5-5 and TRBJ2-3, is DAGVTQSPTHLIKTRGQQVTLRCSPISGHKSVSWYQQVLGQGPQFIFQYYEKEERGRGNFPDRFSARQFPNYSSELNVNALLLGDSALYLCASSLGMSNRGYTDTQYFGPGTRLTVL.

The chain has TRBV20-1 and TRBJ1-1; the match to TRBD1 covers 8 bases. The CDR3 is 11 amino acids. The V gene end was trimmed by 5 bases and the J gene end by 6 bases; junction bases not matched to a gene: 2. Germline CDR1 and CDR2: DFQATT and SNEGSKA (reference sequence). CDR3 sequence reads: CSADRGAEAFF. The DNA for the CDR3 is TGCAGTGCTGACAGGGGAGCTGAAGCTTTCTTT.

The rearrangement links TRBV6-5 to TRBJ2-7; D remains ambiguous. There are 14 residues in the CDR3. Per germline, CDR1 MNHEY and CDR2 SVGAGI. The V end lost 2 bases, the J end lost 1 base, and 9 bases lay between the germline ends. The CDR3 sequence is CASSYISGSYEQYF. CDR3 DNA sequence: TGTGCCAGCAGTTACATCTCCGGTTCCTACGAGCAGTACTTC.

The chain employs TRBV4-1 and TRBJ2-1, with D maybe TRBD1 (7 bases). V lost 4 bases, J lost 0 bases, and 10 bases lay in between. CDR1 and CDR2 from the germline V gene are MGHRA and YSYEKL. The CDR3 loop spans 15 amino acids. The CDR3 here is CASSRGDSSYNEQFF. CDR3 coding DNA: TGCGCCAGCAGCCGCGGGGACAGCTCCTACAATGAGCAGTTCTTC.